The TCR beta chain described here comes from a study of blood T cells in healthy people across ages (dated by TCRdb to the mid-2010s). Looking at the study overall: In model experiments, template switching captured roughly one uniquely barcoded TCR beta cDNA molecule for every two T cells. To track age-related changes in TCR beta repertoire diversity, the study relied on deep sequencing normalized with unique cDNA molecular identifiers. Four age groups were formed from the donors: young (average approximately 15 years), middle-aged (roughly 38), aged (62) and long-lived (82). To avoid experimental bias, donors of different ages were spread randomly across the sequencing lanes. Using the same blood draw, the study looked at two additional independent replicas of 1 million unique cDNA reads for two donors, one aged 18 to 30 and the other aged 80 or older.

Libraries came from 5' RACE. A second PCR of roughly 7 to 11 cycles was performed with a sample-barcoded 5' primer and a J-beta primer mix. A unique molecular identifier was introduced onto each TCR beta cDNA molecule by a template-switch 5' adaptor carrying 12 random nucleotides. Each sample yielded at least 3 million CDR3-containing paired-end reads. First-strand cDNA was synthesized from all RNA with the Mint cDNA synthesis kit, primed by a TRBC-specific oligonucleotide. After uracil-DNA glycosylase treatment, a first 18-cycle PCR used universal primers M1SS and BC2_uni_R on all cDNA. Per the source publication's procedure: Each sample was normalized by randomly selecting 1 million high-quality reads, each carrying a distinct molecular identifier. Reads sharing molecular identifiers were discarded rather than binned into consensus sequences. MiTCR, run with a Q25 quality threshold and the strictest error-elimination algorithm, handled CDR3 identification, clonotype clustering and error correction. A nonparametric unseen species model with Euler transformation was used to estimate a lower bound on total TCR beta diversity. TCRdb took the public reads, trimmed them with fastp at Q25, ran MiXCR for clone calling and kept in-frame beta chains. Rows with a matching CDR3 protein are joined into one entry that keeps the most common DNA and genes. None of the V and J calls come from the authors' own analysis; TCRdb made them. This sample comprises 1.8 million or so distinct CDR3 sequences, about 39% of them detected only once. Approximately 22% of the sample lies in the top ten.

The approximately 39 donors, aged about 6 to 95 years, were systemically healthy Caucasian individuals from Russia. Each donor gave around 9.5 milliliters of peripheral blood, collected into EDTA-treated Vacutainer tubes. Ficoll-Paque density-gradient centrifugation was used to isolate PBMCs, with at least 7 million obtained per sample. Total RNA, at least 6 micrograms per sample, was extracted from PBMCs with Trizol reagent. Naive CD45RAhigh/CD27high T cell percentages were measured by flow cytometry on a PBMC aliquot from every donor. Comments on this clonotype: Its antigen has not been determined. Within one base of it there is no much larger clone, and no base qualities were kept.

Study-wide findings and limitations: The percentage of naive T cells measured by flow cytometry correlated strongly with observed TCR beta diversity. Observed TCR beta diversity per million T cells fell roughly linearly with age, and a significant reduction was already apparent by age about 36. Bulk unsorted PBMC profiling prevented conclusive comparison of naive and antigen-experienced compartments. The long-lived group showed more naive CD4+ T cells, fewer expanded clones and increased TCR diversity than the aged group, suggesting age selection. Because the CMV infection status of the donors was unknown, age-related changes in expanded clonotypes may potentially have been confounded. Total diversity estimates from one million sequenced T cells were considered lower bounds and underestimates.

Reading the germline V gene gives CDR1 SGHVS and CDR2 FNYEAQ. The CDR3 runs 15 residues from the cysteine to the phenylalanine. Only CDR3 DNA remains: 45 bases, in frame from the first base. V is reduced by 2 bases and J by 8 bases, leaving a spacing of 16 bases between them. The V and J genes are TRBV7-6 and TRBJ2-1; the D segment might be TRBD1 or TRBD2, since each matches 6 bases. Material for sequencing was blood. The origin of this receptor is a human donor in good health. The CDR3 protein is CASSLTGRFEDEQFF. The DNA is TGTGCCAGCAGCTTAACAGGGAGGTTTGAGGATGAGCAGTTCTTC.